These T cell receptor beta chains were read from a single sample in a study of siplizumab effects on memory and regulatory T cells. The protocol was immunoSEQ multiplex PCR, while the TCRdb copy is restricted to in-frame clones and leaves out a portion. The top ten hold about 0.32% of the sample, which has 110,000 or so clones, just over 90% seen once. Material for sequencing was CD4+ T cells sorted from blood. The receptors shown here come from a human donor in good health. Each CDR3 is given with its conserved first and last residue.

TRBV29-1 CSVEDLPGTDTQYF
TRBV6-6 CATYLRGAEAFF
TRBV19 CASSPIDRNTEAFF
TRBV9 CASSARSGSTDTQYF
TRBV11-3 CASSSDRESSYEQYF
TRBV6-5 CASSRGFSGNTIYF
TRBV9 CASSVAGSHNQPQHF
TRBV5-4 CASSPRGTEAFF
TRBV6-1 CASSRIRSDQPQHF
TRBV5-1 CASSQQGAEFNEQFF